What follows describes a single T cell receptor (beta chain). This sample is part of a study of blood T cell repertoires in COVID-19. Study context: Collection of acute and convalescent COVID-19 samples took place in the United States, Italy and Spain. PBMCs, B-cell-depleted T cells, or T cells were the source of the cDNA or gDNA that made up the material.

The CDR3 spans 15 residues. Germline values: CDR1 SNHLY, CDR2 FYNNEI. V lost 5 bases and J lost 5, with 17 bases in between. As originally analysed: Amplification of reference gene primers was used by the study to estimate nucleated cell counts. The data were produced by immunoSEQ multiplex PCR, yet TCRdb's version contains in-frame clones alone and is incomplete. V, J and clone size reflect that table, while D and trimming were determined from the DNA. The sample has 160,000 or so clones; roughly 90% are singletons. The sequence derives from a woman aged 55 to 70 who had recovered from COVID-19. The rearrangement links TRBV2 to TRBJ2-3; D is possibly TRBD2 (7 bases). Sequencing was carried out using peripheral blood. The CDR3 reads CASSIGGGPGDTQYF. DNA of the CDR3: TGTGCCAGCAGTATAGGGGGGGGGCCTGGAGATACGCAGTATTTT.